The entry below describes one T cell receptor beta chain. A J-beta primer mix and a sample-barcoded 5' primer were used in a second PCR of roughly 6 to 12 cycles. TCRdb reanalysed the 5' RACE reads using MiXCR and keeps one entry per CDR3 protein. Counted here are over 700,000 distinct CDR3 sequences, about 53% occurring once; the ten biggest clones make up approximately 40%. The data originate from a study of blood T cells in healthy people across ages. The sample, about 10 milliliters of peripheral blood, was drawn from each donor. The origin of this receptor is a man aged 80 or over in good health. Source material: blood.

CDR3 loop: CASSETGESNGYTF. The CDR3 DNA reads TGTGCCAGCAGCGAGACAGGGGAGAGTAATGGCTACACCTTC. The chain couples TRBV5-6 to TRBJ1-2, with 8 bases fitting TRBD1. With 4 bases clipped from V and 6 bases from J, the junction kept 8 bases outside the gene matches. This CDR3 contains 14 residues. Germline V gives CDR1 SGHDT, CDR2 YYEEEE.